This TCR beta chain was recovered during a study of Graves' ophthalmopathy and Graves' hyperthyroidism. This clonotype has ten or more counts. Amplification of TCR beta CDR3 regions used RNA transcripts. RT-PCR in the first round used HTBI primers; a second-round multiplex PCR followed. Via MiXCR, TCRdb re-called the multiplex PCR reads, giving one row per CDR3 protein. Of some 200,000 distinct CDR3 sequences detected, over 25% appear once; the ten largest clones hold 9.1%. The germline V gene has CDR1 SGHRS and CDR2 YFSETQ. Trimming left V 0 bases short and J 0 bases short, with 9 bases between. The CDR3 consists of 15 residues.

This receptor was identified in a man aged 50 or older with Graves' ophthalmopathy. Sample: peripheral blood. V and J are TRBV5-1 and TRBJ1-1; D unclear. As DNA, the CDR3 is TGCGCCAGCAGCTTGGAGCTGGGTATGAACACTGAAGCTTTCTTT. Amino acid sequence: CASSLELGMNTEAFF.